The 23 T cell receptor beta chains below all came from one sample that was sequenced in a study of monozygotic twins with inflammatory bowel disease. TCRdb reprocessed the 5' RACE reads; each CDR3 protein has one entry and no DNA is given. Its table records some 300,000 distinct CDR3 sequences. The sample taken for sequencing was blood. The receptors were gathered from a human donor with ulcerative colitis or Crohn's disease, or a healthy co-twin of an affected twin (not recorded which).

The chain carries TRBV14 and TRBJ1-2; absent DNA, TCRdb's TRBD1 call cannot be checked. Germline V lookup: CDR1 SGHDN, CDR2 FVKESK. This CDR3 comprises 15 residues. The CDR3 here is CASSPYQGAGYGYTF.

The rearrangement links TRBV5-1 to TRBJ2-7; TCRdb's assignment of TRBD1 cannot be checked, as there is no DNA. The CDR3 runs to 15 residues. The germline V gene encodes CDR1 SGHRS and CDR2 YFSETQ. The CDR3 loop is CASSWGQGDLYEQYF.

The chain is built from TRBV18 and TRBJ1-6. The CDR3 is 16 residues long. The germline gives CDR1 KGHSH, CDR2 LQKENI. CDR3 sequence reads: CASRQGTSSYNSPLHF.

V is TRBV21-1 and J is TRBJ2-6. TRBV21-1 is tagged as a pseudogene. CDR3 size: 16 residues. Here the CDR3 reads CASSTKERGGANVLTF.

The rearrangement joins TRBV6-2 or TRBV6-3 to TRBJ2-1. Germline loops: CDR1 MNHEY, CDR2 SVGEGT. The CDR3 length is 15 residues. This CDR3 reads CASSYTTSGNNEQFF.

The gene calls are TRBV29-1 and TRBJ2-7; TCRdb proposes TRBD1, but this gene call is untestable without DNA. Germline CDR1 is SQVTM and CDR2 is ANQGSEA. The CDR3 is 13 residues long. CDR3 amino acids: CSVLRGTVSEQYF.

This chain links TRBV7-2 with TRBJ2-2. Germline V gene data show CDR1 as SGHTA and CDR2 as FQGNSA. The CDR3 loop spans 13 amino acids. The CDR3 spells CASSRVSTGELFF.

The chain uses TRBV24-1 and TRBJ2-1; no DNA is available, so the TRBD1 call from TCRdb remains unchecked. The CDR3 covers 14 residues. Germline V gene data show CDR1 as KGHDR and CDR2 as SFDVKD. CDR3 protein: CATSDPGTWDEQFF.

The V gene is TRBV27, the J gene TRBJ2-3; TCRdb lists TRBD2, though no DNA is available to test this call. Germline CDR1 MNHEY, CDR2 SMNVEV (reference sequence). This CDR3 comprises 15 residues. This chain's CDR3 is CASSRDSGYTDTQYF.

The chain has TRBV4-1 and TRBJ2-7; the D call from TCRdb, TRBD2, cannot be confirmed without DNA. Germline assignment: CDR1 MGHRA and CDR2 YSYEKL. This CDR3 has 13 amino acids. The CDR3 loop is CASSHLADGEQYF.

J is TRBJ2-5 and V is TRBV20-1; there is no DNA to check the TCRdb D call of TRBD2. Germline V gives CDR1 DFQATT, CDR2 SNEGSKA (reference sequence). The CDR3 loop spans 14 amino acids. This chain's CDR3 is CSARVAGTQETQYF.

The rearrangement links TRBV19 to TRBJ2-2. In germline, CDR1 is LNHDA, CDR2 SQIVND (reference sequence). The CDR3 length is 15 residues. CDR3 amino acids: CASRQKNSNTGELFF.

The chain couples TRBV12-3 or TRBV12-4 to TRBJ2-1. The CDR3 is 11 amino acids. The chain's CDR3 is CASSPQNEQFF.

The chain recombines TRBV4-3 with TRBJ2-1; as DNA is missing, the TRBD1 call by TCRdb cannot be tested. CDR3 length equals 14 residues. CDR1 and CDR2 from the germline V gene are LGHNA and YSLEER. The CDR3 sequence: CASSQLGQDNEQFF.

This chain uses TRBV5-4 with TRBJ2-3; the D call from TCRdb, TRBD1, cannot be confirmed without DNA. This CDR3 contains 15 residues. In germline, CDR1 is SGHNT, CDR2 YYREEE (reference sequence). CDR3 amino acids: CASSLDRGGADTQYF.

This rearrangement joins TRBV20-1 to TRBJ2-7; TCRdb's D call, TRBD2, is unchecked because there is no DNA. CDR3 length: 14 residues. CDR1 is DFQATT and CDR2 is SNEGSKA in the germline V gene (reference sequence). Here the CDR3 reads CSARGRTDSSEQYF.

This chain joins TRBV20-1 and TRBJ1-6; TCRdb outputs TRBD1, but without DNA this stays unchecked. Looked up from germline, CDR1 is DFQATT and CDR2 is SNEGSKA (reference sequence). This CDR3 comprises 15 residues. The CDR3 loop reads CSAQYHPDRDSPLHF.

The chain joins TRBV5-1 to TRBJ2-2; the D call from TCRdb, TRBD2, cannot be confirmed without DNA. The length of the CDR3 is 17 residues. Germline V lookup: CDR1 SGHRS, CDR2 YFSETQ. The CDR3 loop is CASSFFSGGTTTGELFF.

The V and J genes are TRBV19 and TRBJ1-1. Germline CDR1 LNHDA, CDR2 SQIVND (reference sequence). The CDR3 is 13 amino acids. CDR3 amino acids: CASSISRSPEAFF.

The CDR3 sequence is CASSLGDHTVAFF. This chain joins TRBV7-2 and TRBJ1-1. The germline V gene encodes CDR1 SGHTA and CDR2 FQGNSA. The CDR3 spans 13 residues.

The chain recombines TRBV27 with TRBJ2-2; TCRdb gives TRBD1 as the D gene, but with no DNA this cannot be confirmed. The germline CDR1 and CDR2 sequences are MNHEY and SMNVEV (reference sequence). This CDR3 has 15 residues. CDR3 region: CASSFRAPNTGELFF.

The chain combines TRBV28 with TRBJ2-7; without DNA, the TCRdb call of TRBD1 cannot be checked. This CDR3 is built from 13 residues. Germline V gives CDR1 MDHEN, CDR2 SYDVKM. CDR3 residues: CASSSTDRGPISF.

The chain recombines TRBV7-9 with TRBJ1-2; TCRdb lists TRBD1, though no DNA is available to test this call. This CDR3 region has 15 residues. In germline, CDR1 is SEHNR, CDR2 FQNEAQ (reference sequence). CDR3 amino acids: CASSSPGQNFDGYTF.